This is a list of T cell receptor beta chains from one sample in a study of cytomegalovirus exposure and HLA in healthy donors. This table comes from immunoSEQ multiplex PCR, and its TCRdb copy is limited to in-frame clones, with some not included. The repertoire holds 150,000 to 160,000 clones, with roughly 84% as singletons. The sequenced sample consisted of PBMCs. These receptors all stem from a human donor in good health. Both conserved end residues are part of each CDR3.

v_gene	j_gene	CDR3aa
TRBV30	TRBJ1-5	CAWGGMGQQPQHF
TRBV4-1	TRBJ2-7	CASSQDWEGSYEQYF
TRBV6-4	TRBJ2-2	CASSAGTSGMIGELFF
TRBV11-1	TRBJ2-7	CASSLRSTGLYEQYF
TRBV27	TRBJ2-7	CASSLTPPPSSYEQYF
TRBV6-5	TRBJ1-1	CASRPGTGYTEAFF
TRBV6-1	TRBJ1-1	CASSVTGPAEAFF
TRBV6-5	TRBJ1-2	CASSSGGGYGYTF
TRBV2	TRBJ2-7	CASLIRGSYEQYF
TRBV25-1	TRBJ2-2	CASSEDRGSTGELFF
TRBV2	TRBJ1-2	CASRTQGGYGYTF
TRBV28	TRBJ2-5	CASGGLAGETQYF
TRBV7-6	TRBJ2-7	CASSSNTYEQYF
TRBV7-6	TRBJ2-7	CASSIETGFSYEQYF
TRBV7-2	TRBJ2-5	CASSSYQETQYF
TRBV19	TRBJ2-7	CASSTLGFYEQYF
TRBV27	TRBJ1-3	CASSPLTGPLSGNTIYF
TRBV6-5	TRBJ1-1	CASSYGQGANTEAFF
TRBV10-3	TRBJ1-2	CAISDQGYYGYTF
TRBV29-1	TRBJ1-1	CSVIGRLNTEAFF
TRBV2	TRBJ1-1	CASNGFRGANTEAFF
TRBV29-1	TRBJ2-5	CSAMWQGARETQYF
TRBV2	TRBJ1-2	CASSESRGANGYTF
TRBV4-1	TRBJ1-5	CASSQAGTSYSNQPQHF
TRBV2	TRBJ1-2	CASSGQGNYGYTF
TRBV14	TRBJ2-2	CASSQDELAGVGELFF
TRBV6-5	TRBJ2-5	CASSYSYVTGRETQYF
TRBV27	TRBJ1-1	CASSLSYAGNTEAFF
TRBV27	TRBJ2-1	CASNAGAVYNEQFF
TRBV12-5	TRBJ1-4	CASGFPGQGVKLFF
TRBV9	TRBJ1-3	CASSVDAGSWNTIYF